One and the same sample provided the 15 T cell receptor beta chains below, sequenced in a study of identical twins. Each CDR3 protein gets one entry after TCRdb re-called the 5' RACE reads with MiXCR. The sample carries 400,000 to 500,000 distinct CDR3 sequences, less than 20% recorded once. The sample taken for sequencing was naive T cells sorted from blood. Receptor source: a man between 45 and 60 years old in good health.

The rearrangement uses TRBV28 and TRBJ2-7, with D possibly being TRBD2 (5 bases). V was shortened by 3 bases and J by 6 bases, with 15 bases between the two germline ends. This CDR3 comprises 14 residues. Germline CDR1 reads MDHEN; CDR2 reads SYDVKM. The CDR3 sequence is CASSFGVKSGEQYF. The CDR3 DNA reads TGTGCCAGCAGTTTTGGAGTAAAGAGCGGCGAGCAGTACTTC.

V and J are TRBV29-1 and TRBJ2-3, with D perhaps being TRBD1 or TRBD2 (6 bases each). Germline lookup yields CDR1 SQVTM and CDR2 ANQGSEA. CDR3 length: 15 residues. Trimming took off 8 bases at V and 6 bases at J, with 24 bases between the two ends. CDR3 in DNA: TGCAGCCCACTGGTGTGGGGGGCAATAACGGATACGCAGTATTTT. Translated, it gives CSPLVWGAITDTQYF.

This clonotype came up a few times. The CDR3 region has the DNA TGTGCCATCAGTGACCTTGGGACGGACCCCTACGAGCAGTACTTC. Its protein is CAISDLGTDPYEQYF. The chain couples TRBV10-3 to TRBJ2-7; D possibly uses TRBD1 or TRBD2 (5 bases each). Germline V gene data show CDR1 as ENHRY and CDR2 as SYGVKD. This CDR3 is 15 amino acids long. V lost 3 bases and J lost 2, with 14 bases in between.

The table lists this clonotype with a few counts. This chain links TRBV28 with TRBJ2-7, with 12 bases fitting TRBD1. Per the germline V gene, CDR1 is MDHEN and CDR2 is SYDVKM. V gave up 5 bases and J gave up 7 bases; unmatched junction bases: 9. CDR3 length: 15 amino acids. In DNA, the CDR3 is TGTGCCAGCAGTGGCCCGGGACAGGGGGCAGGAGAGCAGTACTTC. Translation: CASSGPGQGAGEQYF.

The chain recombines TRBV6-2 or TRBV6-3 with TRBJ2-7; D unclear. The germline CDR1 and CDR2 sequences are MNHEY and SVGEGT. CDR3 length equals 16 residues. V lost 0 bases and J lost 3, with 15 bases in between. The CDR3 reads CASSYSMGRKIYEQYF. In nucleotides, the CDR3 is TGTGCCAGCAGTTACTCCATGGGAAGGAAGATCTACGAGCAGTACTTC.

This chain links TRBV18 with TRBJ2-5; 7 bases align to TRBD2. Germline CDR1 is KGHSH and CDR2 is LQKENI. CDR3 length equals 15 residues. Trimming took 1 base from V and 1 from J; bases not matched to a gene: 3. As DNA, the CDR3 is TGTGCCAGCTCACCACGGCTAGCGGCCCAAGAGACCCAGTACTTC. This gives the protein CASSPRLAAQETQYF.

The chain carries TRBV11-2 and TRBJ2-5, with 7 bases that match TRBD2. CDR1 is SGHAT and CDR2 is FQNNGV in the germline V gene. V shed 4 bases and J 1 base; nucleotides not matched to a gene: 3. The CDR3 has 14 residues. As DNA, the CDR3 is TGTGCCAGCAGCTCGGGACTAAGCCAAGAGACCCAGTACTTC. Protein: CASSSGLSQETQYF.

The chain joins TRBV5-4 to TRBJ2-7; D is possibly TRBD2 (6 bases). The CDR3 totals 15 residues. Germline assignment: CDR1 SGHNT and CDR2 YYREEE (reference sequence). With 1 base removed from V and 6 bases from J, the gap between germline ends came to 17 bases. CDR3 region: CASSLSGTRALEQYF. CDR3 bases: TGTGCCAGCAGCTTGTCTGGGACTCGCGCCCTCGAGCAGTACTTC.

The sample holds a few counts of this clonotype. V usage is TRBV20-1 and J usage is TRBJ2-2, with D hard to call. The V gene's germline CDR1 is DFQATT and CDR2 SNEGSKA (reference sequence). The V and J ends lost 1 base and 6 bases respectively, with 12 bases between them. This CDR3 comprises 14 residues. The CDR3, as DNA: TGCAGTGCTAGAGGGGCAGGTCTTGCCGGGGAGCTGTTTTTT. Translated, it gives CSARGAGLAGELFF.

The CDR3 DNA is TGTGCCAGCAGCTTGAGAACAGGGAGCACCAATGAGCAGTTCTTC. Translated, it gives CASSLRTGSTNEQFF. The rearrangement links TRBV5-4 to TRBJ2-1; D may be TRBD1 (6 bases). Per the germline V gene, CDR1 is SGHNT and CDR2 is YYREEE (reference sequence). The CDR3 extends over 15 amino acids. V was cut by 1 base and J by 6 bases, with 14 bases left in between.

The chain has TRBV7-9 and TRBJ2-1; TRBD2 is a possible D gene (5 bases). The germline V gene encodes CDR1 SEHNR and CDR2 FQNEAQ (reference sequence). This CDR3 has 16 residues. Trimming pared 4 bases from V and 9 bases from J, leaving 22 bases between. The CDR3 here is CASSSRRSSSFSEQFF. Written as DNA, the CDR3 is TGTGCCAGCAGCTCCCGTAGGTCTAGCAGTTTTAGTGAGCAGTTCTTC.

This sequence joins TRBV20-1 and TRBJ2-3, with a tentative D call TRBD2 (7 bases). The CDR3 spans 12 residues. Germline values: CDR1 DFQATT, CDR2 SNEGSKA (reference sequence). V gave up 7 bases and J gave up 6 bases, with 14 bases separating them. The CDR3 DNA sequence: TGCAGTGTGGGAGGGGGGGCGGATACGCAGTATTTT. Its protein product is CSVGGGADTQYF.

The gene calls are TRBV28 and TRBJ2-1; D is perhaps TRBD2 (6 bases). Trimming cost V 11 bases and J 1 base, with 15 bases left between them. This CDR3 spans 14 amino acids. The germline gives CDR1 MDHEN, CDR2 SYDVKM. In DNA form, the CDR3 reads TGTGCCGTCAAACGGGAGAGTTCCTACAATGAGCAGTTCTTC. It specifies CAVKRESSYNEQFF.

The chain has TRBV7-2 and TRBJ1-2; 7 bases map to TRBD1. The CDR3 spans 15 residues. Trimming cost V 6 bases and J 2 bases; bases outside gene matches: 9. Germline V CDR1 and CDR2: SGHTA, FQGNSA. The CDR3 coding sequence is TGTGCCAGCAGTATACCGGGACAGACAAACTATGGCTACACCTTC. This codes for CASSIPGQTNYGYTF. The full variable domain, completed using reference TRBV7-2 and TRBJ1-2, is GAGVSQSPSNKVTEKGKDVELRCDPISGHTALYWYRQSLGQGLEFLIYFQGNSAPDKSGLPSDRFSAERTGGSVSTLTIQRTQQEDSAVYLCASSIPGQTNYGYTFGSGTRLTVV.

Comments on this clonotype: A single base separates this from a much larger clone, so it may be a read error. The CDR3 reads CANSTRTDYEQYF. The CDR3 DNA reads as TGTGCCAACAGCACTCGGACAGACTACGAGCAGTACTTC. The chain links TRBV7-2 to TRBJ2-7; a weak D match, TRBD1 (6 bases). The CDR3 is 13 residues long. The germline V gene encodes CDR1 SGHTA and CDR2 FQGNSA.